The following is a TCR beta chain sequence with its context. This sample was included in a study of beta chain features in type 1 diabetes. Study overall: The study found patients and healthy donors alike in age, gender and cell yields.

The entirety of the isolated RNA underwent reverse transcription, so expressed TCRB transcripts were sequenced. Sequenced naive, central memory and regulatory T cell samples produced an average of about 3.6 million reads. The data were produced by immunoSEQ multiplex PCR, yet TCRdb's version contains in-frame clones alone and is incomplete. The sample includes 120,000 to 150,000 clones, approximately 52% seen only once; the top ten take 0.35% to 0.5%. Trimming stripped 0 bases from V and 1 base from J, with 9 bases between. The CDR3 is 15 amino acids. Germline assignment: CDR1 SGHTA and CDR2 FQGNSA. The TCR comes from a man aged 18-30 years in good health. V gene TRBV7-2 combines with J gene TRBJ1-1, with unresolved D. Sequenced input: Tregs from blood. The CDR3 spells CASSLAAGGNTEAFF. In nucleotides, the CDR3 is TGTGCCAGCAGCTTAGCGGCAGGAGGGAACACTGAAGCTTTCTTT. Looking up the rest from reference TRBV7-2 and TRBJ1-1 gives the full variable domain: GAGVSQSPSNKVTEKGKDVELRCDPISGHTALYWYRQSLGQGLEFLIYFQGNSAPDKSGLPSDRFSAERTGGSVSTLTIQRTQQEDSAVYLCASSLAAGGNTEAFFGQGTRLTVV.